These T cell receptor beta chains were read from a single sample in a study of T cell changes during pregnancy in multiple sclerosis. Assay: immunoSEQ multiplex PCR; the TCRdb copy retains only in-frame clones and omits some. The data contain around 58,000 clones, less than 95% of them singletons. This material consisted of CD4+ T cells from peripheral blood mononuclear cells, taken after pregnancy. Receptors originate from a female donor in good health, enrolled as a control in a pregnancy study. The CDR3 runs from the conserved cysteine through the conserved F or W. A D gene is named only where the DNA matches it firmly.

NA	TRBV4-3	TRBJ2-3	TGCGCCAGCAGCCTCGTTCTGGCTACGATAGCTAGCACAGATACGCAGTATTTT	CASSLVLATIASTDTQYF
NA	TRBV14	TRBJ1-3	TGTGCCAGCAGCCCCACACCCATGTTCGGGATTCGAAACACCATATATTTT	CASSPTPMFGIRNTIYF
NA	TRBV11-3	TRBJ1-2	TGTGCCAGCAGCTTAGATCTAAGTCGGGGGTTCTATGGCTACACCTTC	CASSLDLSRGFYGYTF
TRBD1	TRBV30	TRBJ1-2	TGTGCCTGGAGTGTAGGGTATAGGGGGCTCTATGGCTACACCTTC	CAWSVGYRGLYGYTF
NA	TRBV7-3	TRBJ2-2	TGTGCCAGCAGCCCAGGGGCCCCGGGCACCGGGGAGCTGTTTTTT	CASSPGAPGTGELFF
TRBD2	TRBV9	TRBJ2-3	TGTGCCAGCAGTCAAGCGGGGGGCCTCACAGATACGCAGTATTTT	CASSQAGGLTDTQYF
NA	TRBV5-6	TRBJ2-7	TGTGCCAGTGACGGGCGGGGTGACGAGCAGTACTTC	CASDGRGDEQYF
NA	TRBV5-1	TRBJ2-1	TGCGCCAGCAGACTTAGCGTCCCAAACGATGAGCAGTTCTTC	CASRLSVPNDEQFF
NA	TRBV11-3	TRBJ1-3	TGTGCCAGCAGCCCCTCCCAGGGGGGAAACACCATATATTTT	CASSPSQGGNTIYF
NA	TRBV5-1	TRBJ1-1	TGCGCCAGCAGCTTGGGGGCCCAGGGCACTGAAGCTTTCTTT	CASSLGAQGTEAFF
TRBD2	TRBV7-2	TRBJ2-1	TGTGCCAGCAGCTTCGCCGGGACTAGCGGGGGCCTCTCCTACAATGAGCAGTTCTTC	CASSFAGTSGGLSYNEQFF
NA	TRBV6-4	TRBJ1-1	TGTGCCAGCATTGAACAGGGAGTAAGGACTGAAGCTTTCTTT	CASIEQGVRTEAFF
TRBD1	TRBV7-2	TRBJ1-2	TGTGCCAGCAGCTCGAGGACAGGGGGGTACGGCTACACCTTC	CASSSRTGGYGYTF
TRBD2	TRBV7-8	TRBJ2-5	TGTGCCAGCAGCTTAGGCCGGGGGGAGGAGACCCAGTACTTC	CASSLGRGEETQYF
NA	TRBV30	TRBJ2-1	TGTGCCTGGAGGACGGGGACTCTCTACAATGAGCAGTTCTTC	CAWRTGTLYNEQFF
TRBD1	TRBV27	TRBJ1-1	TGTGCCAGCAGTTTCTCCCCGCCAGACAGGGGGAACACTGAAGCTTTCTTT	CASSFSPPDRGNTEAFF
NA	TRBV27	TRBJ1-3	TGTGCCAGCAAAGCTGGGGGGAATTTCCGCAACACCATATATTTT	CASKAGGNFRNTIYF